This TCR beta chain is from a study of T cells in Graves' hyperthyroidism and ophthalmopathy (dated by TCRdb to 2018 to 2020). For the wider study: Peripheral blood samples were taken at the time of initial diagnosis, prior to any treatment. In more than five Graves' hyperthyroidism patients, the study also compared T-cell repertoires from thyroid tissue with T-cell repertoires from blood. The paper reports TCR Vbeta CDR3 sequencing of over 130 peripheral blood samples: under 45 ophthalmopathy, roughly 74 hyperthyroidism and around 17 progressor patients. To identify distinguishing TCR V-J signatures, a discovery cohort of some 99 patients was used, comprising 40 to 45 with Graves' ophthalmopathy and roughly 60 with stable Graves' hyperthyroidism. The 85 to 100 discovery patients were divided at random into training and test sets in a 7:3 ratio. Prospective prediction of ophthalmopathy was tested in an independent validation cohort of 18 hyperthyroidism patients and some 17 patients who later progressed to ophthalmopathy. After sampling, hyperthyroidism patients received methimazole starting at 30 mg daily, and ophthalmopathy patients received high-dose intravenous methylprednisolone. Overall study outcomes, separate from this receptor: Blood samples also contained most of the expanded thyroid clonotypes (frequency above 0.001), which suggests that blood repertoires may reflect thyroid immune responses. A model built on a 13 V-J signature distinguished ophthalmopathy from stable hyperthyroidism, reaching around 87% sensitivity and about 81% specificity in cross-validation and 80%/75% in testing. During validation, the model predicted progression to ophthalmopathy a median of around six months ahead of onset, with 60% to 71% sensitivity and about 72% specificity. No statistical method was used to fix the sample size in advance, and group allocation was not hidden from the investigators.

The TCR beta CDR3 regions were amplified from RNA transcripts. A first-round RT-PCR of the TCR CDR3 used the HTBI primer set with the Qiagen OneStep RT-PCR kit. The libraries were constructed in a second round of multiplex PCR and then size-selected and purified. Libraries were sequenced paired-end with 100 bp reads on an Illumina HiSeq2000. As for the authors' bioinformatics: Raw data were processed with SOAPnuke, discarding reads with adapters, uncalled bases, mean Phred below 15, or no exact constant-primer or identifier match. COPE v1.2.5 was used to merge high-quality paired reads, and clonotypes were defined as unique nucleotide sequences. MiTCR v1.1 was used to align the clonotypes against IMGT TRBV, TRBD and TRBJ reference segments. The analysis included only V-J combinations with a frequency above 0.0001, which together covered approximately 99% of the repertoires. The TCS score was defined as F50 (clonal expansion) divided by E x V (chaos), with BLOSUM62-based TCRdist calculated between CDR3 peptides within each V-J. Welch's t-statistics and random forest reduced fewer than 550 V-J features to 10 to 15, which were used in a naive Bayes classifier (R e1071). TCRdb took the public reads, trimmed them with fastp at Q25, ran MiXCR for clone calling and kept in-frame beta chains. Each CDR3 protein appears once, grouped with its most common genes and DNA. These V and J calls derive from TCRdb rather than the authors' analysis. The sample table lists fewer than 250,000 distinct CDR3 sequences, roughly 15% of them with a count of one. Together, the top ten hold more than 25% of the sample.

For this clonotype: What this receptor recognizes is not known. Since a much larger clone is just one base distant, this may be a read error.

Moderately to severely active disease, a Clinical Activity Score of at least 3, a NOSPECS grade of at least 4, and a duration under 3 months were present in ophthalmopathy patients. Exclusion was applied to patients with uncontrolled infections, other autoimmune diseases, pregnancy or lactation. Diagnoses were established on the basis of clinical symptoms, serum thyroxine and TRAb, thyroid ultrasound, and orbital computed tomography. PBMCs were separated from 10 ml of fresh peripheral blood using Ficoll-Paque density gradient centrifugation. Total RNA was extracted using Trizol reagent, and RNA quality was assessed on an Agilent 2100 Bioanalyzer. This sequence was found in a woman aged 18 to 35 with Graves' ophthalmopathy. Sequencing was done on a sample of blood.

At the DNA level, the sequence is TGTGCCAGCAGCCCGCTACTAGCGGGAGATTACCCAAATACGCAGTATTTT. Translation gives CASSPLLAGDYPNTQYF. The receptor chain draws on TRBV7-2 and TRBJ2-3, and 11 bases in between align with TRBD2. The germline V gene provides CDR1 SGHTA and CDR2 FQGNSA. V has 5 bases trimmed and J has 7 bases trimmed; junction bases matching no gene number 14. Its CDR3 holds 17 amino acids, cysteine through phenylalanine. The CDR3 DNA has 51 bases and is translated from base 1.